Sequencing of this T cell receptor (beta chain) was carried out in a study of CD8 T cells in Susac syndrome (dated 2019 in TCRdb). Describing the broader study: Whether CD8+ T cell activation and differentiation in Susac syndrome was antigen driven was tested using repertoire sequencing. Study-wide findings and limitations: The number of individuals in the TCR sequencing and HLA analysis was recognized as being relatively small.

High-throughput TCR beta sequencing profiled peripheral blood CD8+ and CD4+ T cells from healthy donors, Susac syndrome patients and multiple sclerosis patients. Multiple sclerosis controls were treatment-naive patients with stable or active relapsing-remitting disease fulfilling revised McDonald criteria. Bulk CD8+ and CD4+ T cells were purified by magnetic negative isolation, while CD8+ TEMRA cells were enriched using FACS. Blood was collected in EDTA tubes and processed within 24 hours, with PBMCs isolated through density gradient centrifugation. PBMCs intended for TCR sequencing were frozen in liquid nitrogen and were later thawed in a 37 degrees C water bath. The sorted or isolated CD4+, CD8+ and CD8+ TEMRA cells reached a purity of at least 90%. Notes on this clonotype: Its target antigen remains unknown. It has no much larger one-base neighbor in the sample; base qualities were not kept.

RNA was extracted using the RNeasy kit, and about 0.45 to 1 microgram was reverse transcribed with random hexamers. TCR beta CDR3 regions were amplified with the immunoSEQ multiplex PCR assay covering 54 Vbeta and 13 Jbeta segments. PCR amplification bias was corrected by using a synthetic template baseline for primer optimization and computational correction. Per the authors' processing: Only productive sequences were kept, with reads annotated to V, D and J genes according to IMGT and analyzed in immunoSEQ Analyzer. Clonality was calculated as one minus the Shannon entropy normalized by log2 of the number of productive unique sequences. For each patient and control, public and private clones were evaluated within the 100 most prevalent clones. Clones were defined as Susac-specific when absent from the healthy and MS cohorts, from roughly 1,000 published viral clones and from other ImmuneACCESS disease sequences. The public reads were run again by TCRdb, first through fastp at Q25 and then through MiXCR, and only productive beta chains were kept. Each CDR3 protein appears once, grouped with its most common genes and DNA. TCRdb, not the authors, supplied the V and J calls. The sample table lists about 300,000 distinct CDR3 sequences, about 90% of them with a count of one. The ten largest account for over 0.05% of the sample.

Per the germline V gene, SGHTA is the CDR1 and FQGNSA is the CDR2. From the cysteine through the phenylalanine, the CDR3 covers 13 amino acids. Only CDR3 DNA remains: 39 bases, in frame from the first base. V is clipped by 5 bases and J by 3 bases, and the sequence between their germline boundaries is 10 bases long. The rearranged chain carries TRBV7-2 and TRBJ1-2, with the D gene too uncertain to name. The sequenced material came from CD4+ T cells from PBMCs. The source of this sequence is a human donor with multiple sclerosis. The CDR3 has the sequence CASSVIPDYGYTF. The bases are TGTGCCAGCAGCGTCATCCCCGACTATGGCTACACCTTC. The full variable domain, with segments outside the CDR3 supplied by the reference TRBV7-2 and TRBJ1-2 proteins, appears as GAGVSQSPSNKVTEKGKDVELRCDPISGHTALYWYRQSLGQGLEFLIYFQGNSAPDKSGLPSDRFSAERTGGSVSTLTIQRTQQEDSAVYLCASSVIPDYGYTFGSGTRLTVV.